This passage covers 12 T cell receptor beta chains from one sample sequenced in a study of T cells after yellow fever vaccination. TCRdb re-called the 5' RACE reads with MiXCR, one entry per CDR3 protein. The sample holds hundreds of thousands of distinct CDR3 sequences, about 12% seen once. Sequences were derived from PBMCs, sampled on the day of the yellow fever booster vaccination. The source is a man younger than 40 who received the YFV17D yellow fever vaccine.

This clonotype has only a few counts. The gene calls are TRBV27 and TRBJ2-1; TRBD1 matches at 7 bases. Germline loops: CDR1 MNHEY, CDR2 SMNVEV (reference sequence). This CDR3 comprises 16 residues. Trimming took 0 bases from V and 0 from J; bases not matched to a gene: 2. The CDR3 DNA follows: TGTGCCAGCAGTTTATCGGCAGGGGGCTCCTACAATGAGCAGTTCTTC. It encodes CASSLSAGGSYNEQFF.

This clonotype was detected many times. The rearrangement links TRBV12-3 or TRBV12-4 to TRBJ2-2, with no clear D. The CDR3 spans 10 residues. V was trimmed by 5 bases and J by 8 bases, leaving 3 bases between them. Here the CDR3 reads CASSLGELFF. The CDR3 DNA follows: TGTGCCAGCAGTCTTGGGGAGCTGTTTTTT.

This chain connects TRBV6-5 to TRBJ2-2; D is undetermined. CDR3 length: 15 amino acids. V was trimmed by 0 bases and J by 0 bases, leaving 5 bases between them. In germline, CDR1 is MNHEY, CDR2 SVGAGI. CDR3 loop: CASSYSLPNTGELFF. CDR3 DNA sequence: TGTGCCAGCAGTTACTCCTTACCGAACACCGGGGAGCTGTTTTTT.

The sample holds a few counts of this clonotype. The rearrangement links TRBV24-1 to TRBJ2-1, with a weak D call TRBD1 (5 bases). Germline V gives CDR1 KGHDR, CDR2 SFDVKD. Trimming cost V 1 base and J 8 bases, with 14 bases left between them. This CDR3 region has 15 residues. The CDR3 loop reads CATSDFDSQWDEQFF. In DNA form, the CDR3 reads TGTGCCACCAGTGATTTCGACAGTCAATGGGATGAGCAGTTCTTC.

This clonotype has more than one count but fewer than ten. The chain has TRBV5-5 and TRBJ2-2; tentatively, D is TRBD1 or TRBD2 (5 bases each). This CDR3 comprises 16 residues. The V and J ends lost 2 bases and 5 bases respectively, with 16 bases between them. Germline V gives CDR1 SGHKS, CDR2 YYEKEE (reference sequence). The CDR3 region is CASSLGGLSGTGELFF. CDR3 sequence (DNA): TGTGCCAGCAGCTTAGGTGGACTCTCAGGGACCGGGGAGCTGTTTTTT.

This chain uses TRBV7-9 with TRBJ2-7; no firm D call. Germline CDR1 SEHNR, CDR2 FQNEAQ (reference sequence). This CDR3 is built from 14 residues. V was pared by 1 base and J by 5 bases, with 12 bases between. The CDR3 coding sequence is TGTGCCAGCAGCTTAGATGGGGTTACCCACGAGCAGTACTTC. The encoded protein is CASSLDGVTHEQYF.

The chain couples TRBV5-6 to TRBJ2-7; tentatively, D is TRBD1 or TRBD2 (5 bases each). Deletions cut 2 bases from V and 5 bases from J, with 8 bases between. Germline V gene data show CDR1 as SGHDT and CDR2 as YYEEEE. The CDR3 extends over 12 amino acids. The CDR3, as DNA: TGTGCCAGCAGCTTAAGGGACCACGAGCAGTACTTC. Residues: CASSLRDHEQYF.

This clonotype was detected many times. V is TRBV4-3 and J is TRBJ2-1; 8 positions match TRBD2. The CDR3 extends over 15 amino acids. V dropped 1 base and J dropped 10; count of bases not matched to a gene: 9. From germline, CDR1 is LGHNA and CDR2 YSLEER. The CDR3 region is CASSQVKSGSIEQFF. CDR3 in DNA: TGCGCCAGCAGCCAAGTGAAAAGCGGGAGCATCGAGCAGTTCTTC.

The table lists this clonotype with a few counts. The rearrangement uses TRBV2 and TRBJ2-3, with D perhaps TRBD2 (6 bases). The CDR3 sequence is 15 residues long. The V end was cut by 4 bases, the J end by 4 bases, with 15 bases between. Per the germline V gene, CDR1 is SNHLY and CDR2 is FYNNEI. The CDR3 sequence: CASSGGRNPSDTQYF. DNA of the CDR3: TGTGCCAGCAGTGGGGGGAGGAACCCCTCAGATACGCAGTATTTT.

The chain carries TRBV7-2 and TRBJ2-3, with 10 bases aligning to TRBD1. The CDR3 extends over 15 amino acids. The trim removed 3 bases at V and 4 bases at J, leaving 4 bases unmatched. CDR1 is SGHTA and CDR2 is FQGNSA in the germline V gene. For the CDR3, the DNA is TGTGCCAGCAGCTTCCGACAGGGGGCCTCAGATACGCAGTATTTT. Translated, it gives CASSFRQGASDTQYF.

V usage is TRBV11-3 and J usage is TRBJ2-2; D perhaps matches TRBD2 (6 bases). Germline CDR1 reads SGHNT; CDR2 reads YENEEA. Trimming stripped 4 bases from V and 2 bases from J, with 14 bases between. CDR3 length equals 16 residues. CDR3 nucleotide sequence: TGTGCCAGCAGCTCGCGGGACGCCCCAAACACCGGGGAGCTGTTTTTT. Its protein is CASSSRDAPNTGELFF.

This rearrangement joins TRBV7-2 to TRBJ2-3; TRBD1 or TRBD2 may be the D gene (5 bases each). Germline lookup yields CDR1 SGHTA and CDR2 FQGNSA. The length of the CDR3 is 14 residues. With 3 bases removed from V and 1 base from J, the gap between germline ends came to 8 bases. The CDR3 sequence: CASSFRDRTDTQYF. The DNA for the CDR3 is TGTGCCAGCAGCTTCCGGGACCGCACAGATACGCAGTATTTT.